Sequencing of this T cell receptor (beta chain) was carried out in a study of T cells in Graves' hyperthyroidism and ophthalmopathy (dated by TCRdb to about 2019). Notes on the research overall: Peripheral blood samples were taken at initial diagnosis, before any treatment was given. The approximately 90 discovery patients were randomly split 7:3 into training and test sets. The paper reports TCR Vbeta CDR3 sequencing of approximately 130 peripheral blood samples: some 41 ophthalmopathy, under 80 hyperthyroidism and approximately 17 progressor patients. Thyroid tissue and blood T-cell repertoires from over 5 Graves' hyperthyroidism patients were also compared in the study. Prospective prediction of ophthalmopathy was tested in an independent validation cohort of 18 hyperthyroidism patients and 17 patients who later progressed to ophthalmopathy. A discovery cohort of roughly 100 patients, fewer than 50 with Graves' ophthalmopathy and roughly 59 with stable Graves' hyperthyroidism, was used to find distinguishing TCR V-J signatures. After blood sampling, hyperthyroidism patients were treated with methimazole at a starting dose of 30 mg daily, and ophthalmopathy patients were treated with high-dose intravenous methylprednisolone.

TCR beta CDR3 regions were amplified from RNA transcripts. The first round of RT-PCR for the TCR CDR3 was performed with the HTBI primer set and the Qiagen OneStep RT-PCR kit. A second multiplex PCR round built the libraries, followed by size selection and purification. The libraries were sequenced on an Illumina HiSeq2000 using paired-end 100 bp reads. The paper's data handling went like this. Raw data were processed with SOAPnuke, discarding reads with adapters, uncalled bases, mean Phred below 15, or no exact constant-primer or identifier match. High-quality paired reads were merged using COPE v1.2.5, and each unique nucleotide sequence was defined as a clonotype. MiTCR v1.1 was used to align clonotypes to the IMGT TRBV, TRBD and TRBJ reference segments. Only V-J combinations with frequency above 0.0001, covering roughly 99% of repertoires, were analysed. The TCS score was defined as F50 (clonal expansion) divided by E x V (chaos), with BLOSUM62-based TCRdist calculated between CDR3 peptides within each V-J. Welch's t-statistics and random forest reduced 450 to 600 V-J features to 13, which were used in a naive Bayes classifier (R e1071). The similarity between thyroid and blood repertoires was quantified using the Morisita-Horn index. TCRdb reworked the public reads: Q25 trimming with fastp, MiXCR clone assembly, productive beta chains retained. Here each entry gathers all rows of one CDR3 protein and keeps the most common genes and DNA. The V and J calls come from TCRdb's annotation, not from the publication. This sample has some 800,000 distinct CDR3 sequences in its table, and 38% of those were observed once. The ten biggest clones cover over 8% of the sample.

The full study reports these points: Most expanded thyroid clonotypes (frequency above 0.001) were also detected in blood, a finding suggesting that blood repertoires may reflect thyroid immune responses. In validation, the model predicted progression to ophthalmopathy a median of around 6.5 months before onset, with about 70% sensitivity and about 72% specificity. No statistical method was used to set the sample size in advance, and investigators knew the group allocation. A model built on a 13 V-J signature distinguished ophthalmopathy from stable hyperthyroidism, reaching 87.88% sensitivity and about 81% specificity in cross-validation and 80%/75% in testing.

The CDR3, cysteine through phenylalanine, is 18 amino acids long. Just the 54-base CDR3 DNA is kept, in frame starting at base 1. Here V drops 4 bases and J drops 1 base, and the junction holds 4 bases not matched to any gene. The germline V gene yields MGHDK for CDR1 and SYGVNS for CDR2. This clonotype occurred once. It has no known antigen specificity. Nothing much larger sits one base from this clone, and base qualities are not available. One read is thin evidence. Stable Graves' hyperthyroidism was defined as the absence of progression to ophthalmopathy over 18 months of follow-up. Hyperthyroidism patients were aged 18 to 65 years and newly diagnosed, with disease duration of less than 2 months. Any patient with an uncontrolled infection, another autoimmune disease, pregnancy or lactation was excluded. Clinical symptoms, serum thyroxine and TRAb, thyroid ultrasound, and orbital computed tomography formed the basis for the diagnoses. Ficoll-Paque density gradient centrifugation was used to isolate PBMCs from about 10 ml of fresh peripheral blood. Total RNA was extracted with Trizol reagent, and quality was checked on an Agilent 2100 Bioanalyzer.

The receptor's source is a man aged 18-30 years with Graves' hyperthyroidism. The sequence links TRBV25-1 to TRBJ2-2; TRBD2 aligns with 15 central bases. Sequenced input: blood. The nucleotide sequence is given as TGTGCCAGCAGTGCCGGACTAGCGGGAGGGGTGAACACCGGGGAGCTGTTTTTT. Translated, this is CASSAGLAGGVNTGELFF.